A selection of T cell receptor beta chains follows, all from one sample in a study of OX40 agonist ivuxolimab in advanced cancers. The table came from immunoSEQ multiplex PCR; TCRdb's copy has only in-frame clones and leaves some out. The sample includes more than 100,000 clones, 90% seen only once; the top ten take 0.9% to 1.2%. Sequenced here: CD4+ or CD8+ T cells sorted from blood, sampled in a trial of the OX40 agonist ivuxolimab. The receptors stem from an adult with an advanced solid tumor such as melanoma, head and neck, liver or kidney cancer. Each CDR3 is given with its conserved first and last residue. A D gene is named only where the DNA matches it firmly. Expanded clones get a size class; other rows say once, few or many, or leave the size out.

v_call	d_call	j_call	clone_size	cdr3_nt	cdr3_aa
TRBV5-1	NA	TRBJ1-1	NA	TGCGCCAGCAGCCGAGGACCCTGGAACACTGAAGCTTTCTTT	CASSRGPWNTEAFF
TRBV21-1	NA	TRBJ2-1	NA	TGTGCCAGCAGCAAAGGCCGGGGGGCAGGGCCAGGGACCGGGCAGTTCTTC	CASSKGRGAGPGTGQFF
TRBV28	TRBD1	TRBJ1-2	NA	TGTGCCAGCAGTCTTCGACAGGGGGCATATGGCTACACCTTC	CASSLRQGAYGYTF
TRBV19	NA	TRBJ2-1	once	TGTGCCAGTAAGGGGGGCTACAATGAGCAGTTCTTC	CASKGGYNEQFF
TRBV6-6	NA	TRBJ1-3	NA	TGTGCCAGCTCCGGGGGGGACTTCTCTGGAAACACCATATATTTT	CASSGGDFSGNTIYF
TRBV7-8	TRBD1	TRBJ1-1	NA	TGTGCCAGCAGCTTAGAGAGGGGACAGTTCACTGAAGCTTTCTTT	CASSLERGQFTEAFF
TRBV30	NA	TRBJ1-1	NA	TGTGCCTGGAGGTCAATTGGGACCACTGAAGCTTTCTTT	CAWRSIGTTEAFF
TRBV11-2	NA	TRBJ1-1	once	TGTGCCAGCAGCACAGGTAGGGGCAGGGTCAGACCTGAAGCTTTCTTT	CASSTGRGRVRPEAFF
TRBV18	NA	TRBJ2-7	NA	TGTGCCAGCTCACCTCCATTTGGGTTCTCCTACGAGCAGTACTTC	CASSPPFGFSYEQYF
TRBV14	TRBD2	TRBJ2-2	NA	TGTGCCAGCAGCCAACGCCGACTAGCGGGAGACACCGGGGAGCTGTTTTTT	CASSQRRLAGDTGELFF
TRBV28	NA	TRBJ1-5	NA	TGTGCCAGCAGAGAGGGGGTCGAGCCCCAGCATTTT	CASREGVEPQHF
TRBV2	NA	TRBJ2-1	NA	TGTGCCAGCAGCCATGGACTCCACCGTGGGGACAATGAGCAGTTCTTC	CASSHGLHRGDNEQFF
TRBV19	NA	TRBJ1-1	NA	TGTGCCAGTAGTAAGTTCCAAATCCACCCGAACACTGAAGCTTTCTTT	CASSKFQIHPNTEAFF
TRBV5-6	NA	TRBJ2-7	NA	TGTGCCAGCAGCTTGAGGATTTTGTCCCTTACCTACGAGCAGTACTTC	CASSLRILSLTYEQYF
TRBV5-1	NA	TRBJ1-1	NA	TGCGCCAGCAGCTTGGTCCCTATGGCCGAGAACACTGAAGCTTTCTTT	CASSLVPMAENTEAFF
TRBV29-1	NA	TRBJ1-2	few	TGCAGCGTTGATTCTGGCTACACCTTC	CSVDSGYTF
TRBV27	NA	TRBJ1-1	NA	TGTGCCAGCAGTTTAAGCAGGTGGAACACTGAAGCTTTCTTT	CASSLSRWNTEAFF
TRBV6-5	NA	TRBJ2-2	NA	TGTGCCAGCAGTCGGGGGTCGAACACCGGGGAGCTGTTTTTT	CASSRGSNTGELFF
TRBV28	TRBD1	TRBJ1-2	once	TGTGCCAGCAGTCCGGGACAGGGGGCGGAAGGCTACACCTTC	CASSPGQGAEGYTF
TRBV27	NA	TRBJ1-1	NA	TGTGCCAGCAGGACGGATGTTTGGAACACTGAAGCTTTCTTT	CASRTDVWNTEAFF
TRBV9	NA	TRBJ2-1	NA	TGTGCCAGCAGCGTAGTCGGGAGCTCCTACAATGAGCAGTTCTTC	CASSVVGSSYNEQFF
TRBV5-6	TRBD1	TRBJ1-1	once	TGTGCCAGCAGCCGCCGGATTACAGGGGGTGTTGCTGAAGCTTTCTTT	CASSRRITGGVAEAFF
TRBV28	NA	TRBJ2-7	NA	TGTGCCAGCAGTCCGGGGACCGTGATCTACGAGCAGTACTTC	CASSPGTVIYEQYF
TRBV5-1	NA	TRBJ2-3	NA	TGCGCCAGCAGCTTCCGAGCGATAGATACGCAGTATTTT	CASSFRAIDTQYF
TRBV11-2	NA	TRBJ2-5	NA	TGTGCCAGCAGCTCCCGACGAGCACAAGAGACCCAGTACTTC	CASSSRRAQETQYF
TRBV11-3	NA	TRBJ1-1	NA	TGTGCCAGCAGCTTAGATAGGAGGAGCACTGAAGCTTTCTTT	CASSLDRRSTEAFF
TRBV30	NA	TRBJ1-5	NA	TGTGCCTGGACAGGGACATCTAGCAATCAGCCCCAGCATTTT	CAWTGTSSNQPQHF
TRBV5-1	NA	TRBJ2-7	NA	TGCGCCAGCAGAAGAACAGTTCCTATCGACGAGCAGTACTTC	CASRRTVPIDEQYF
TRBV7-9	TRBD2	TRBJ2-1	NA	TGTGCCAGCAGCTTAGGCCTAGCGGGAATGAATGAGCAGTTCTTC	CASSLGLAGMNEQFF
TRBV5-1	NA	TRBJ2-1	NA	TGCGCCAGCAGCCCTAGGACTGACTCCTACAATGAGCAGTTCTTC	CASSPRTDSYNEQFF
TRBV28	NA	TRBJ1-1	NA	TGTGCCAGCAGTCCCGCGGGGGGAGGGACTGAAGCTTTCTTT	CASSPAGGGTEAFF
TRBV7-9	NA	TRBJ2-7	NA	TGTGCCAGCAGCCCGACCGGGACCAGGGTCGACTACGAGCAGTACTTC	CASSPTGTRVDYEQYF
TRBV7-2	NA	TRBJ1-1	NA	TGTGCCAGCAACCTCCCGCCGGGTAACACTGAAGCTTTCTTT	CASNLPPGNTEAFF
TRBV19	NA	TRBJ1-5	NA	TGTGCCAGTAGTCCCTCTTTTACCGCGGGGAATCAGCCCCAGCATTTT	CASSPSFTAGNQPQHF
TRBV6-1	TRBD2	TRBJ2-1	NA	TGTGCCAGCAGTCGGACTAGCTGGTACAATGAGCAGTTCTTC	CASSRTSWYNEQFF
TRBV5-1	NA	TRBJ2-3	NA	TGCGCCAGCAGCTTGCTCGCGGGTAGCACAGATACGCAGTATTTT	CASSLLAGSTDTQYF
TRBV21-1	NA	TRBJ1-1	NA	TGTGGGAAAATCGGGACTGAAGCTTTCTTT	CGKIGTEAFF
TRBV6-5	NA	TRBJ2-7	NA	TGTGCCAGCAGTTACGGGGGTTCCTACGAGCAGTACTTC	CASSYGGSYEQYF
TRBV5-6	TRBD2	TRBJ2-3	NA	TGTGCCAGCAGCTTGTTTCGCGGGAGGGGACGAGCAGATACGCAGTATTTT	CASSLFRGRGRADTQYF
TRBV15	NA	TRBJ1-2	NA	TGTGCCACCAGCAGAGATCGGGCAGCTAACTATGGCTACACCTTC	CATSRDRAANYGYTF
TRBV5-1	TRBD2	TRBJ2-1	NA	TGCGCCAGCAGCAGGACTAGCGGGAGAAGTGAGCAGTTCTTC	CASSRTSGRSEQFF
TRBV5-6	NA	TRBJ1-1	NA	TGTGCCAGCAGCTTGGGAGGGAGAGGAACTGAAGCTTTCTTT	CASSLGGRGTEAFF
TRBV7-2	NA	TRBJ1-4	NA	TGTGCCAGCAGTCCTGGGGCCGCGCGTGGTGAAAAACTGTTTTTT	CASSPGAARGEKLFF
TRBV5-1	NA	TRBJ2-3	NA	TGCGCCAGCAGCTTGGCCGGGCAGGGAACGTCAGATACGCAGTATTTT	CASSLAGQGTSDTQYF
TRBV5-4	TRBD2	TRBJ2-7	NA	TGTGCCAGCAGCTTGGGTAGCGGGAGGTCCTACGAGCAGTACTTC	CASSLGSGRSYEQYF